This entry is about one TCR beta chain. Its target is unknown. This sample stems from a study of T cell responses to AZD1222 COVID-19 vaccine. About the study: Researchers grouped second doses given at about 4 or about 12 weeks into one pool. Study-wide points: CD4 TCRs linked to vaccination spanned spike, dominating at 160-218 and 743-854.

Germline V gene data show CDR1 as KGHDR and CDR2 as SFDVKD. This CDR3 contains 13 residues. The J segment lost 7 bases and the V segment lost 2 bases, leaving 3 bases of the junction unmatched. Here immunoSEQ multiplex PCR was the method, and the copy in TCRdb shows in-frame clones only, minus some. The profile shows 85,000 to 130,000 clones, approximately 88% of them singletons. The receptor was isolated from an adult in good health. The chain joins TRBV24-1 to TRBJ2-5; 7 bases line up with TRBD1. Source: peripheral blood, taken on day 0 of AZD1222 vaccination. The CDR3 here is CATSDWDSGTQYF. The CDR3 bases are TGTGCCACCAGTGATTGGGACAGTGGGACCCAGTACTTC.